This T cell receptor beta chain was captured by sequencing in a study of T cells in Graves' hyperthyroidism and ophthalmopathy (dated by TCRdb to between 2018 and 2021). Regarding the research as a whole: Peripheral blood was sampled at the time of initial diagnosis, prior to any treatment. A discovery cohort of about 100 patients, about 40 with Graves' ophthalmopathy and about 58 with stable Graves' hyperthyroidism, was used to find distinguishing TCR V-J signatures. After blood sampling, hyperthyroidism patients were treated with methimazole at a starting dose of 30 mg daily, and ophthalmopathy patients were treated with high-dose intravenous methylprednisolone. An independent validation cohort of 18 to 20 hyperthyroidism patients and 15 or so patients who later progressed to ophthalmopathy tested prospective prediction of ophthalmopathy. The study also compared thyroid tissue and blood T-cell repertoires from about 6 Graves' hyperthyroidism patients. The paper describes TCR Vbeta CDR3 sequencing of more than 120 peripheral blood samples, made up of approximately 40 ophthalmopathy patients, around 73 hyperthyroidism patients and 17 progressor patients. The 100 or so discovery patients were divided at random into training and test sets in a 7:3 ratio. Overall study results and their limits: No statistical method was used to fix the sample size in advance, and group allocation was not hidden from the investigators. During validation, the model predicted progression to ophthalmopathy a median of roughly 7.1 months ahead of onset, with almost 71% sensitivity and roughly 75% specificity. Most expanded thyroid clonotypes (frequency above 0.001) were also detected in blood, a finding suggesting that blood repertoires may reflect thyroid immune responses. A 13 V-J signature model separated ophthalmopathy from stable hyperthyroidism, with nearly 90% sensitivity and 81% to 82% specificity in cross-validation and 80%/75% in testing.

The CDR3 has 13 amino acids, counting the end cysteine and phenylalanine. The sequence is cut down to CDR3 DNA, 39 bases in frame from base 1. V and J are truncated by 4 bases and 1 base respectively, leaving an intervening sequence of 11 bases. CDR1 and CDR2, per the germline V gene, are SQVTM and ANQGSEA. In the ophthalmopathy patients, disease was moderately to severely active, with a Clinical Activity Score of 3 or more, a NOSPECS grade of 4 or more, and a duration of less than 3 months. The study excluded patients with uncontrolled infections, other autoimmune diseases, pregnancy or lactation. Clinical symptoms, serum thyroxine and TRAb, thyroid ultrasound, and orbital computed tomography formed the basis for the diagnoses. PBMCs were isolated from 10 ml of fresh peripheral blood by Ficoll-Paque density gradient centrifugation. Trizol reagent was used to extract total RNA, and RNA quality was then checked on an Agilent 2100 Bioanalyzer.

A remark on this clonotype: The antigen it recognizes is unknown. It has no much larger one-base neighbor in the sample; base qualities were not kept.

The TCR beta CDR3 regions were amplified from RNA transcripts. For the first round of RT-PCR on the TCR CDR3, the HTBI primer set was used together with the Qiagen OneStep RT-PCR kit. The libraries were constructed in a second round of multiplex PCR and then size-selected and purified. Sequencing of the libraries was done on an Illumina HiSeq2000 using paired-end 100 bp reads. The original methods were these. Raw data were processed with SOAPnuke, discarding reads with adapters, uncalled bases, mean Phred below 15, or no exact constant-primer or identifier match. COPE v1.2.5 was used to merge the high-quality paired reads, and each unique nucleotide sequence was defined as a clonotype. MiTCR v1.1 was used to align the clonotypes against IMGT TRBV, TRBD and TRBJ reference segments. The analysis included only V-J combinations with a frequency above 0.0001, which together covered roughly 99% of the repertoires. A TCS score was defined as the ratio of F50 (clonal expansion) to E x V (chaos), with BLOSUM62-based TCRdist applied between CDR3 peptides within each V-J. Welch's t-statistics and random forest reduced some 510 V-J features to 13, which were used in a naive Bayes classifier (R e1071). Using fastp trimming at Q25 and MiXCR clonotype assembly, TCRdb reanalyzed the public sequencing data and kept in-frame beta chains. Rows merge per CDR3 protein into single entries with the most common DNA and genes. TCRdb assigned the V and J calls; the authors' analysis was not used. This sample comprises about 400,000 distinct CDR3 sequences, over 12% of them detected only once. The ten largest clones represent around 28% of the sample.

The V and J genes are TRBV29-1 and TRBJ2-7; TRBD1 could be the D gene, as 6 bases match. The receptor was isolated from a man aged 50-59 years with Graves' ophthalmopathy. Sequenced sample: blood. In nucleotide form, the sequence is TGCAGCGTTGTCGAGAGGGGGTCCTACGAGCAGTACTTC. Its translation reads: CSVVERGSYEQYF.